This T cell receptor (beta chain) appears in the sequencing data of a study of regulatory T cells. The primer mix had 52 TRBV and 13 TRBJ primers. Clones were sequenced by immunoSEQ multiplex PCR, and TCRdb holds only the in-frame ones, with some missing. The sample consists of 20,000 to 25,000 clones, approximately 93% of them appearing once. CDR3 size: 14 residues. The V end lost 5 bases, the J end lost 0 bases, and 8 bases lay between the germline ends. The germline CDR1 and CDR2 sequences are MNHNS and SASEGT. This clone was observed a single time. Its antigen remains unidentified. The study's findings and limits: Patient repertoires had restricted TRB V-J pairs and skewed V and J usage, most in Tregs. Patient CD8+ T cells trended toward lower Shannon entropy than controls.

Autoimmunity was present in every CD3G-deficient patient, worse in two. The clonotype was recovered from a child younger than 10 with CD3G deficiency. The rearrangement joins TRBV6-1 to TRBJ2-1; D remains unclear. Sequencing used CD8+ T cells sorted from blood. The CDR3 here is CASSWQSSYNEQFF. In DNA form, the CDR3 reads TGTGCCAGCAGTTGGCAGAGCTCCTACAATGAGCAGTTCTTC.